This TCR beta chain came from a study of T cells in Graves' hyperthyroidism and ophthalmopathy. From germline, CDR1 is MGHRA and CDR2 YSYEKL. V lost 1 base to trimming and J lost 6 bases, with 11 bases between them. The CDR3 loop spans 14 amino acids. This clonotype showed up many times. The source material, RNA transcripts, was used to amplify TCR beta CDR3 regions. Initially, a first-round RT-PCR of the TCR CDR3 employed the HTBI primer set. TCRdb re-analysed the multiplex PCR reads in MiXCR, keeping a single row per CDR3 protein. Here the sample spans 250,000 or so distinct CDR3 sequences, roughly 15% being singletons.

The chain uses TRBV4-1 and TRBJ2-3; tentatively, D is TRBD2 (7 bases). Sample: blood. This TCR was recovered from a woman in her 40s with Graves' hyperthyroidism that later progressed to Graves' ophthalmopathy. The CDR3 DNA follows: TGCGCCAGCAGCCAAGCTGGGGGGGCGGATACGCAGTATTTT. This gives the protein CASSQAGGADTQYF.